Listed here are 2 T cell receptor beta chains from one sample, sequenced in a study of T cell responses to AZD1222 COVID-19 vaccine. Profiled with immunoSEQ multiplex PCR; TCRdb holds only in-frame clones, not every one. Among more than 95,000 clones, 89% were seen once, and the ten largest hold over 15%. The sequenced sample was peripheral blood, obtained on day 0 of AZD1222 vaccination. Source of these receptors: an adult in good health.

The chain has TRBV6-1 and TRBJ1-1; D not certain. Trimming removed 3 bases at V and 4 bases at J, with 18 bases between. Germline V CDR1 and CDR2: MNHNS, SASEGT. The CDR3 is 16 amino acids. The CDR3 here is CASSEGSYSRVTEAFF. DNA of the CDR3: TGTGCCAGCAGTGAGGGCAGTTATTCGAGGGTCACTGAAGCTTTCTTT.

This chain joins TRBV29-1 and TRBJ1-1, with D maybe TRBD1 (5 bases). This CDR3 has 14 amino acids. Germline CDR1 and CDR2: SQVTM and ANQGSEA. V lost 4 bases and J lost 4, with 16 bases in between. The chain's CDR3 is CSVGKGSGFTEAFF. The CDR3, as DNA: TGCAGCGTTGGTAAGGGGTCAGGATTCACTGAAGCTTTCTTT.